Presented here are 11 T cell receptor beta chains from one specimen sequenced in a study of OX40 agonist ivuxolimab in advanced cancers. The repertoire was sequenced with immunoSEQ multiplex PCR; TCRdb's copy has only in-frame clones and lacks some. Of 65,000 to 90,000 clones listed, over 75% are singletons. The starting material was CD4+ or CD8+ T cells sorted from blood, obtained in a trial of the OX40 agonist ivuxolimab. The receptors come from an adult with an advanced solid tumor such as melanoma, head and neck, liver or kidney cancer.

The chain recombines TRBV7-2 with TRBJ1-3; TRBD1 might be the D (5 bases). This CDR3 comprises 16 residues. Germline values: CDR1 SGHTA, CDR2 FQGNSA. Trimming cost V 5 bases and J 4 bases, with 18 bases left between them. The DNA of the CDR3 is TGTGCCAGCAGCACGGGGACGCCTGTGGCCGGAAACACCATATATTTT. Encoded protein: CASSTGTPVAGNTIYF.

The chain links TRBV6-5 to TRBJ1-2; D not resolved. This CDR3 region has 13 residues. The germline gives CDR1 MNHEY, CDR2 SVGAGI. Trimming took 0 bases from V and 5 from J, leaving 7 bases between them. CDR3 sequence: CASSYSRGYGYTF. In DNA form, the CDR3 reads TGTGCCAGCAGTTACTCACGGGGATATGGCTACACCTTC.

This sequence joins TRBV7-7 and TRBJ2-5, with 11 bases aligning to TRBD1. V shed 4 bases and J 5 bases; nucleotides not matched to a gene: 6. The CDR3 length is 15 residues. Germline-derived CDR1 and CDR2 are SSHAT and FNYEAQ (reference sequence). CDR3 nucleotides: TGTGCCAGCAGCTCCGGACAGGGGGCCTGGGAGACCCAGTACTTC. It yields the protein CASSSGQGAWETQYF.

V usage is TRBV4-3 and J usage is TRBJ2-1; D may be TRBD1 or TRBD2 (6 bases each). This CDR3 region has 15 residues. The V and J ends lost 0 bases and 9 bases respectively, with 15 bases between them. CDR1 and CDR2 from the germline V gene are LGHNA and YSLEER. The CDR3 DNA sequence: TGCGCCAGCAGCCAAGACGACAGGAGGGGAGGTGAGCAGTTCTTC. Protein: CASSQDDRRGGEQFF.

The chain has TRBV19 and TRBJ1-2; D remains ambiguous. From germline, CDR1 is LNHDA and CDR2 SQIVND (reference sequence). V shed 1 base and J shed 2 bases, with 5 bases lying between them. The CDR3 length is 13 residues. CDR3 amino acids: CASSIVQNYGYTF. Here the CDR3 DNA reads TGTGCCAGTAGTATAGTACAGAACTATGGCTACACCTTC.

The chain is built from TRBV7-2 and TRBJ1-6, with D unclear. CDR3 length: 14 residues. V gave up 7 bases and J gave up 5 bases, with 12 bases separating them. Germline lookup yields CDR1 SGHTA and CDR2 FQGNSA. In nucleotides, the CDR3 is TGTGCCAGCACCCTAGGGTCAGATAATTCACCCCTCCACTTT. Translation gives CASTLGSDNSPLHF.

This rearrangement joins TRBV5-1 to TRBJ1-2, with 10 bases matching TRBD1. The length of the CDR3 is 17 residues. The V and J ends lost 5 bases and 4 bases, in that order; junction bases with no gene match: 14. Germline lookup yields CDR1 SGHRS and CDR2 YFSETQ. CDR3 sequence reads: CASRTGTGTGASYGYTF. CDR3 nucleotide sequence: TGCGCCAGCAGGACAGGGACCGGGACAGGGGCTTCCTATGGCTACACCTTC.

The chain links TRBV19 to TRBJ1-6; D is undetermined. The CDR3 is made up of 13 amino acids. Per the germline V gene, CDR1 is LNHDA and CDR2 is SQIVND (reference sequence). Between the trimmed V and J ends, which lost 3 bases and 8 bases, there was a span of 8 bases. The CDR3 coding sequence is TGTGCCAGTAGTATCAAGGCAGATTCACCCCTCCACTTT. This gives the protein CASSIKADSPLHF.

The count of this clone is one. This chain links TRBV5-1 with TRBJ2-3; 14 bases agree with TRBD2. From germline, CDR1 is SGHRS and CDR2 YFSETQ. J gave up 4 bases and V 0 bases, and 1 base lay outside the gene matches. The CDR3 is made up of 16 amino acids. CDR3 DNA sequence: TGCGCCAGCAGCTTGGGGACTAGCGGGGGGCCAGATACGCAGTATTTT. Translated, it gives CASSLGTSGGPDTQYF.

The V call is TRBV11-2, the J call TRBJ1-4; 7 positions agree with TRBD1. V gave up 5 bases and J gave up 5 bases; unmatched junction bases: 11. The length of the CDR3 is 16 residues. Germline V gene sequence: CDR1 SGHAT, CDR2 FQNNGV. CDR3 coding DNA: TGTGCCAGCAGCCCCGCAAGGGGGCAGCTCAATGAAAAACTGTTTTTT. It is translated as CASSPARGQLNEKLFF.

The chain couples TRBV6-6 to TRBJ2-7; D gene uncertain. Between the trimmed V and J ends, which lost 5 bases and 8 bases, there was a span of 13 bases. This CDR3 is 12 amino acids long. Looked up from germline, CDR1 is MNHNY and CDR2 is SVGAGI (reference sequence). CDR3 in amino acids: CASSALRNQQYF. CDR3 DNA sequence: TGTGCCAGCAGTGCTTTAAGGAATCAGCAGTACTTC.